What follows are 9 T cell receptor beta chains derived from one specimen sequenced in a study of blood T cell repertoires in COVID-19. Data came from immunoSEQ multiplex PCR; TCRdb stores just in-frame clones and leaves some out. In the table there are 300,000 to 400,000 clones, 90% of which are singletons. The specimen sequenced was peripheral blood. The source of these receptors is a woman between 25 and 40 years old with COVID-19, enrolled during active disease.

The chain carries TRBV27 and TRBJ2-2; no firm D call. Trimming pared 3 bases from V and 4 bases from J, leaving 9 bases between. This CDR3 has 14 residues. Germline values: CDR1 MNHEY, CDR2 SMNVEV (reference sequence). CDR3 in amino acids: CASSLVSRTGELFF. The CDR3 region has the DNA TGTGCCAGCAGTTTGGTCAGTCGCACCGGGGAGCTGTTTTTT.

This clone has a single count. Written as DNA, the CDR3 is TGTGCCAGCAGTTGGATCGGACTAGCGTACAACAATGAGCAGTTCTTC. Its protein product is CASSWIGLAYNNEQFF. This chain connects TRBV6-5 to TRBJ2-1, with 9 bases fitting TRBD2. Germline CDR1 reads MNHEY; CDR2 reads SVGAGI. Germline trimming cut 4 bases from V and 5 bases from J; bases unmatched to any gene: 9. The length of the CDR3 is 16 residues.

The chain has TRBV9 and TRBJ2-7, with 12 bases fitting TRBD1. The germline CDR1 and CDR2 sequences are SGDLS and YYNGEE. There are 14 residues in the CDR3. V dropped 2 bases and J dropped 7; count of bases not matched to a gene: 4. CDR3 nucleotide sequence: TGTGCCAGCAGCGTCGGGACAGGGGGCGTTGAGCAGTACTTC. This codes for CASSVGTGGVEQYF. Variable domain in full (rest from reference TRBV9 and TRBJ2-7): DSGVTQTPKHLITATGQRVTLRCSPRSGDLSVYWYQQSLDQGLQFLIQYYNGEERAKGNILERFSAQQFPDLHSELNLSSLELGDSALYFCASSVGTGGVEQYFGPGTRLTVT.

The chain has TRBV25-1 and TRBJ1-3, with D uncertain. Germline V gene data show CDR1 as MGHDK and CDR2 as SYGVNS. Trimming removed 4 bases at V and 3 bases at J, with 7 bases between. The CDR3 covers 13 residues. The CDR3 loop reads CASSARLGNTIYF. CDR3 in DNA: TGTGCCAGCAGTGCCAGGCTTGGAAACACCATATATTTT. Looking up the rest from reference TRBV25-1 and TRBJ1-3 gives the full variable domain: EADIYQTPRYLVIGTGKKITLECSQTMGHDKMYWYQQDPGMELHLIHYSYGVNSTEKGDLSSESTVSRIRTEHFPLTLESARPSHTSQYLCASSARLGNTIYFGEGSWLTVV.

There are a few counts of this clone. The chain employs TRBV12-5 and TRBJ2-2; 9 bases line up with TRBD2. CDR3 size: 17 residues. Trimming removed 3 bases from V and 5 bases from J; junction bases left unmatched: 10. From germline, CDR1 is LGHNT and CDR2 FRNRAP. DNA for the CDR3: TGTGCTAGTGGTTTCCAGGGTAGCGGGAGATGGACCGGGGAGCTGTTTTTT. This codes for CASGFQGSGRWTGELFF.

The CDR3 sequence: CASRGQGDTGELFF. CDR3 sequence (DNA): TGTGCCAGCAGGGGACAGGGGGACACCGGGGAGCTGTTTTTT. The rearrangement uses TRBV11-3 and TRBJ2-2, with 11 bases aligning to TRBD1. The CDR3 covers 14 residues. V trimming: 6 bases; J trimming: 3 bases; junction bases outside the gene matches: 0. Germline CDR1 reads SGHNT; CDR2 reads YENEEA.

V usage is TRBV9 and J usage is TRBJ1-2; weak D call: TRBD1 (6 bases). CDR1 and CDR2 from the germline V gene are SGDLS and YYNGEE. Trimming took 0 bases from V and 6 from J, leaving 15 bases between them. This CDR3 has 15 amino acids. DNA for the CDR3: TGTGCCAGCAGCGTAGACGGGGGGCGCGTTCATGGCTACACCTTC. Translated, it gives CASSVDGGRVHGYTF.

The chain employs TRBV3-1 (or the pseudogene TRBV3-2) and TRBJ2-1; 9 bases match TRBD2. Germline V lookup: CDR1 LGHDT, CDR2 YNNKEL (reference sequence). With 0 bases clipped from V and 9 bases from J, the junction kept 6 bases outside the gene matches. The CDR3 covers 15 residues. The CDR3 here is CASSQDASGIREQFF. For the CDR3, the DNA is TGTGCCAGCAGCCAAGATGCTAGCGGGATTCGTGAGCAGTTCTTC.

V gene TRBV6-4 combines with J gene TRBJ2-2; 11 nucleotides align to TRBD2. Germline loops: CDR1 MRHNA, CDR2 SNTAGT. V shed 3 bases and J 5 bases; nucleotides not matched to a gene: 2. This CDR3 region has 15 residues. CDR3 in DNA: TGTGCCAGCAGTGAACTAGCGGGAGAGACCGGGGAGCTGTTTTTT. Its translation: CASSELAGETGELFF.